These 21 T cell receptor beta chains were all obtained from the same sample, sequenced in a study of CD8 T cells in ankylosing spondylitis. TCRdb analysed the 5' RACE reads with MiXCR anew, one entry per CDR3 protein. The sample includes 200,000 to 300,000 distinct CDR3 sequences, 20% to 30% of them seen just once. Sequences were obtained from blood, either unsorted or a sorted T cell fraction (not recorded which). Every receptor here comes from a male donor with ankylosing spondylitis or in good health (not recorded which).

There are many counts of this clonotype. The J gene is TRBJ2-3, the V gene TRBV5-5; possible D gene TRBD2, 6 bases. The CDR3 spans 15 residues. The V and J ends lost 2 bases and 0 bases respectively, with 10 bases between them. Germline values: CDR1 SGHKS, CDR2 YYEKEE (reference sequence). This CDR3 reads CASSFWEASTDTQYF. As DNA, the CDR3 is TGTGCCAGCAGCTTTTGGGAGGCTAGCACAGATACGCAGTATTTT.

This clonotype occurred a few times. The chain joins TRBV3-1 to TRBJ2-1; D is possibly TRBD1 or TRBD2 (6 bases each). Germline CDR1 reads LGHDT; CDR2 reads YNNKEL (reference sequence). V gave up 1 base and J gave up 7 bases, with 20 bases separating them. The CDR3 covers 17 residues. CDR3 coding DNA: TGTGCCAGCAGCCAAGTTCAAATTAGGGGGGCCAGGAATGAGCAGTTCTTC. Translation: CASSQVQIRGARNEQFF.

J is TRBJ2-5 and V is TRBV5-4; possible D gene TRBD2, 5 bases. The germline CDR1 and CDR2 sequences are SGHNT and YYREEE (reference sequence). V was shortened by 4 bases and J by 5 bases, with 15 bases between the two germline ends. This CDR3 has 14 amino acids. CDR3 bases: TGTGCCAGCAGCCCGACGGGAACTCAGGAGACCCAGTACTTC. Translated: CASSPTGTQETQYF.

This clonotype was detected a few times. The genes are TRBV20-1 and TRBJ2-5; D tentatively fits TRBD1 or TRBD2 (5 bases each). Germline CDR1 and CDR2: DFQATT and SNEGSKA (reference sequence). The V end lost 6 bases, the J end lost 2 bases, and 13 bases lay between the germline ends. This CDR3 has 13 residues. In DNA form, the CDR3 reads TGCAGTGCCACTTGGGGGTTTCAAGAGACCCAGTACTTC. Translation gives CSATWGFQETQYF.

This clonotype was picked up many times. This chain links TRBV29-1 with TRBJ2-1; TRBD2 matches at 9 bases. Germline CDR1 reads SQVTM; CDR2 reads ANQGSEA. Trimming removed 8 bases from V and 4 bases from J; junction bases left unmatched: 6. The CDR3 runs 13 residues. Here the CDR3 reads CSPLLAGYNEQFF. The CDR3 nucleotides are TGCAGCCCCTTACTAGCGGGTTACAATGAGCAGTTCTTC.

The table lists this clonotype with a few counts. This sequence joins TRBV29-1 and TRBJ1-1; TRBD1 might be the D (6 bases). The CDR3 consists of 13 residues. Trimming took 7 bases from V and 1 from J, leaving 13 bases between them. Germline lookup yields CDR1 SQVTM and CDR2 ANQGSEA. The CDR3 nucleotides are TGCAGCGAACGGACAGTTAAGAACACTGAAGCTTTCTTT. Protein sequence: CSERTVKNTEAFF.

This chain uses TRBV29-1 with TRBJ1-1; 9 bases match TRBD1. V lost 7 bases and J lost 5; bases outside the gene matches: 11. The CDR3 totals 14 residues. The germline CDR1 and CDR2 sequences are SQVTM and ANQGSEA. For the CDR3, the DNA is TGCAGCGCCGCAGCACAGGGGGCGCATACTGAAGCTTTCTTT. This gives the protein CSAAAQGAHTEAFF.

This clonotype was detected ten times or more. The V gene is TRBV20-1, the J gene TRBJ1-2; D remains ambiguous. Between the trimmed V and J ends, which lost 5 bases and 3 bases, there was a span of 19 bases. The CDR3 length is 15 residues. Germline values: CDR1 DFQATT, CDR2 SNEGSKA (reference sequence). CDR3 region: CSASPESRRDYGYTF. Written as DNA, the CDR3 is TGCAGTGCTTCGCCTGAGAGTCGTCGCGACTATGGCTACACCTTC.

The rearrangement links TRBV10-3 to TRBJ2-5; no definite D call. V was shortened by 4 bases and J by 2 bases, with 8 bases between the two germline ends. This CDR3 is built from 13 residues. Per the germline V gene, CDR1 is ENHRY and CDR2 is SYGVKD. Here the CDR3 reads CAISAQPQETQYF. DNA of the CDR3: TGTGCCATCAGTGCGCAGCCACAAGAGACCCAGTACTTC.

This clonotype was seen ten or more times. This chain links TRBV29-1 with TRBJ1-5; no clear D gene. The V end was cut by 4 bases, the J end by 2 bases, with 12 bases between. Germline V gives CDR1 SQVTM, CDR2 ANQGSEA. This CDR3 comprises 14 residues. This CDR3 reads CSVGSGDGNQPQHF. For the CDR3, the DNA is TGCAGCGTTGGGTCCGGGGATGGCAATCAGCCCCAGCATTTT.

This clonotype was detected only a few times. CDR3 sequence: CASSTSGAWTDTQYF. As DNA, the CDR3 is TGCGCCAGCAGTACTAGCGGGGCCTGGACAGATACGCAGTATTTT. The chain combines TRBV10-1 with TRBJ2-3; 10 bases line up with TRBD2. Germline-derived CDR1 and CDR2 are WNHNN and SYGVQD (reference sequence). The trim removed 5 bases at V and 3 bases at J, leaving 5 bases unmatched. There are 15 residues in the CDR3.

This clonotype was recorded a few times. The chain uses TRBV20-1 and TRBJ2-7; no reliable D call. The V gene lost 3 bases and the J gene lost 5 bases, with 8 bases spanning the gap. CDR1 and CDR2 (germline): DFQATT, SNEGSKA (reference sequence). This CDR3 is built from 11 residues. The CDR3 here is CSASLGHEQYF. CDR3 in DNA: TGCAGTGCTAGTCTGGGCCACGAGCAGTACTTC.

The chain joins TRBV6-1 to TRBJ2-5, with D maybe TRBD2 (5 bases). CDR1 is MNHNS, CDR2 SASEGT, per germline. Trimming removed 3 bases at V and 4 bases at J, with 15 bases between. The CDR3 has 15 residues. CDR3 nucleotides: TGTGCCAGCAGTGACACGCTAGCTGGGTCAGAGACCCAGTACTTC. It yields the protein CASSDTLAGSETQYF.

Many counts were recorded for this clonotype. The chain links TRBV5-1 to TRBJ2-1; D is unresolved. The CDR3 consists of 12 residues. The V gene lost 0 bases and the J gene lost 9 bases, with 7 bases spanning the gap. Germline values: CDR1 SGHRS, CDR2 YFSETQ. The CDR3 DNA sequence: TGCGCCAGCAGCTTGGTAGGGTCTGAGCAGTTCTTC. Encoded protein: CASSLVGSEQFF.

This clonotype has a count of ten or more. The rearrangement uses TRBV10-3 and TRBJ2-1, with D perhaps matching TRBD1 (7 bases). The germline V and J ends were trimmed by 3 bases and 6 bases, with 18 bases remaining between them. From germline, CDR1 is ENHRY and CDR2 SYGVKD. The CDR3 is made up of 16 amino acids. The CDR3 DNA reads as TGTGCCATCAGTGACCAGGGGGGAAGCTCATTCAATGAGCAGTTCTTC. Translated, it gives CAISDQGGSSFNEQFF.

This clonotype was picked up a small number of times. CDR3 region: CSATSGGHGEQFF. CDR3 DNA: TGCAGTGCTACTAGCGGGGGGCATGGTGAGCAGTTCTTC. The V gene is TRBV20-1, the J gene TRBJ2-1, with TRBD2 matching 11 bases. Germline CDR1 and CDR2: DFQATT and SNEGSKA (reference sequence). This CDR3 has 13 amino acids. J was trimmed by 9 bases and V by 4 bases; bases with no gene match: 5.

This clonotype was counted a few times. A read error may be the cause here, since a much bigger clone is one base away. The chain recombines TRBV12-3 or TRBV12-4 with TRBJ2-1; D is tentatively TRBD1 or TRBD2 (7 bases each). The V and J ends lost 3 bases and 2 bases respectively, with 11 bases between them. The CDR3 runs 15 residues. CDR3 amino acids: CASSFPGGAYNEQFF. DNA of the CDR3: TGTGCCAGCAGTTTCCCAGGGGGGGCCTACAATGAGCAGTTCTTC.

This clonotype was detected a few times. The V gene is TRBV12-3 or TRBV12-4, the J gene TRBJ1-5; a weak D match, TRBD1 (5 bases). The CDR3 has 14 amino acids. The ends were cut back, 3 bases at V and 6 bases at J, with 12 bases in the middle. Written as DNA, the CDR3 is TGTGCCAGCAGTTTTGGGGGACGGATTCAGCCCCAGCATTTT. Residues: CASSFGGRIQPQHF.

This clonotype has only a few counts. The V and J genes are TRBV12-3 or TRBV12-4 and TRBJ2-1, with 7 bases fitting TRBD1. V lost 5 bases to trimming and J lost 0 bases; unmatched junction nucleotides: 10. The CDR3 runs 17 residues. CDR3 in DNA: TGTGCCAGCAGTCGTAACAGGGGACCCACCTCCTACAATGAGCAGTTCTTC. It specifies CASSRNRGPTSYNEQFF.

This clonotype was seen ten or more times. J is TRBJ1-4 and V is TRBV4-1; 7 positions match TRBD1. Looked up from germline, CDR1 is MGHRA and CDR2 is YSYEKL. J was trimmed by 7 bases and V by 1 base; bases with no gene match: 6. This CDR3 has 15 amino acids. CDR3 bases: TGCGCCAGCAGCCAAGGGCGGCAGGGGGGTGAAAAACTGTTTTTT. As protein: CASSQGRQGGEKLFF.

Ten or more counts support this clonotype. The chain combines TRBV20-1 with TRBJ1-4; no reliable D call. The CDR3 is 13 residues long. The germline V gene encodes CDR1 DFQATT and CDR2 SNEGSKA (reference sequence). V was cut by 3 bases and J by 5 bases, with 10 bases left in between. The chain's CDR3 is CSARLRVNEKLFF. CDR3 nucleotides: TGCAGTGCTAGGCTTAGGGTAAATGAAAAACTGTTTTTT.